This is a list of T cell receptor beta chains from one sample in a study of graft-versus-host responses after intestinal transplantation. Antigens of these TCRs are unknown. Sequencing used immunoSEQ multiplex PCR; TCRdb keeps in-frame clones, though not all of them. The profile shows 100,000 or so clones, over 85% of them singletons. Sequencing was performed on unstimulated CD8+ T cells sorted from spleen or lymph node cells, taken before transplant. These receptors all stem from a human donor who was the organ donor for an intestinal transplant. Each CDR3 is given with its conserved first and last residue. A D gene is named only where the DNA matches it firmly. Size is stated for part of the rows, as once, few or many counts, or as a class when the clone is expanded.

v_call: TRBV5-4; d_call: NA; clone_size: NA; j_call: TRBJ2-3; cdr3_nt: TGTGCCAGCAGCCCCTTGGCCGGGGCAGATACGCAGTATTTT; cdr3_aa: CASSPLAGADTQYF
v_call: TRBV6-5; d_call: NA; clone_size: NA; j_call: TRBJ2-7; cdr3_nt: TGTGCCAGCAGTTTGGGGAGCTCCTACGAGCAGTACTTC; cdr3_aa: CASSLGSSYEQYF
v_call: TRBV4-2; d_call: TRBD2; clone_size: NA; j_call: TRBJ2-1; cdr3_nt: TGTGCCAGCAGCCAGCCGGGACTAGTTATGGGTGAGCAGTTCTTC; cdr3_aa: CASSQPGLVMGEQFF
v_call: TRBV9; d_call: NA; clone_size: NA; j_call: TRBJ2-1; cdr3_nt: TGTGCCAGCAGCGACCGAGAGGGGCTAGCGCCGTTGGACTACAATGAGCAGTTCTTC; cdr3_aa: CASSDREGLAPLDYNEQFF
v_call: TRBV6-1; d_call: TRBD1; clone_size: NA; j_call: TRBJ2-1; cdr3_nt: TGTGCCAGCAGTGCAACCGGGACAGCATACAATGAGCAGTTCTTC; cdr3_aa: CASSATGTAYNEQFF
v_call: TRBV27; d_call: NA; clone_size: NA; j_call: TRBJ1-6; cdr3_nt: TGTGCCAGGCAGGGTGCCTCACCCCTCCACTTT; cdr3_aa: CARQGASPLHF
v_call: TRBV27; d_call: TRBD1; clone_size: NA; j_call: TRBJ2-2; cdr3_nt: TGTGCCAGCGGCTTACAGGGGGGCGGCGGGGAGCTGTTTTTT; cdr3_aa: CASGLQGGGGELFF
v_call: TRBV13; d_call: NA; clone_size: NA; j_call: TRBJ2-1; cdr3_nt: TGTGCCAGCAGCGGTTGGGGCACCCGCTCCTACAATGAGCAGTTCTTC; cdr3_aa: CASSGWGTRSYNEQFF
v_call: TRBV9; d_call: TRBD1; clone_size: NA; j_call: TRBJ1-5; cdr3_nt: TGTGCCAGCAACACAGGGGCGGAAGGTCAGCCCCAGCATTTT; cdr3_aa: CASNTGAEGQPQHF
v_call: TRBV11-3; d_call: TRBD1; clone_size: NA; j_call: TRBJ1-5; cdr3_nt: TGTGCCAGCAGCTTTAAGGGGGCTAGCAATCAGCCCCAGCATTTT; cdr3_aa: CASSFKGASNQPQHF
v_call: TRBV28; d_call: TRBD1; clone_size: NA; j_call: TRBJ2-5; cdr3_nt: TGTGCCAGCAGTCTCAGGGGGCCTATCGAGACCCAGTACTTC; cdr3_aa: CASSLRGPIETQYF
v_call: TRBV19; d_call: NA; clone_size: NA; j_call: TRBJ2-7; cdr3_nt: TGTGCCAGTAGCCCCGGGTTCACCTACGAGCAGTACTTC; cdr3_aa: CASSPGFTYEQYF
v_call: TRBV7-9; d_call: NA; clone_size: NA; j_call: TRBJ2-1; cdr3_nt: TGTGCCAGCAGCTCCCTCCTCGCAATAGTCCCCCCTGAGCAGTTCTTC; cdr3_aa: CASSSLLAIVPPEQFF
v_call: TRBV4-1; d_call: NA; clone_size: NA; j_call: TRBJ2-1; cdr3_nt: TGCGCCAGCAGCCCCCCCCACAACTCCTACAATGAGCAGTTCTTC; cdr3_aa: CASSPPHNSYNEQFF
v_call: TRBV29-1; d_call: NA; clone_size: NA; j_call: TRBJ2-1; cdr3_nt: TGCAGCGCCCTGAGCTCCTACAATGAGCAGTTCTTC; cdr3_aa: CSALSSYNEQFF
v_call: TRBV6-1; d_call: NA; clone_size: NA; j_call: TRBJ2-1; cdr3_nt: TGTGCCAGCAGTGACAGCTCCTACAATGAGCAGTTCTTC; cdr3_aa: CASSDSSYNEQFF
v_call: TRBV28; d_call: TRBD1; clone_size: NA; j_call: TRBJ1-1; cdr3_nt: TGTGCCAGCAGTACAGGGGGTTCCCTGTCGAACACTGAAGCTTTCTTT; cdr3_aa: CASSTGGSLSNTEAFF
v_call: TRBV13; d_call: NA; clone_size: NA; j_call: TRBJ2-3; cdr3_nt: TGTGCCAGCAGCCCGCGGACTCTGGGTACGCAGTATTTT; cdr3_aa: CASSPRTLGTQYF
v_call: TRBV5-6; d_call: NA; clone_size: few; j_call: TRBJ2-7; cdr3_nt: TGTGCCAGCAGCTTCGGGGCCGGGAGCTCCTACGAGCAGTACTTC; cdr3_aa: CASSFGAGSSYEQYF
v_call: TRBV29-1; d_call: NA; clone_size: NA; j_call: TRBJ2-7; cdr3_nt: TGCAGCGTTGTCCCCGATACCCAGGGTGCGGCCTACGAGCAGTACTTC; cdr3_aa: CSVVPDTQGAAYEQYF
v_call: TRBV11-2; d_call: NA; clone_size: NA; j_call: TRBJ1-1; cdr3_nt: TGTGCCAGCAGCTCAGGGGTTTACGACAGTAACACTGAAGCTTTCTTT; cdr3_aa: CASSSGVYDSNTEAFF
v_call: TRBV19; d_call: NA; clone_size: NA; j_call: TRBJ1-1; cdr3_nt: TGTGCCAGTAGTGCAGGAACTGAAGCTTTCTTT; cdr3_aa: CASSAGTEAFF
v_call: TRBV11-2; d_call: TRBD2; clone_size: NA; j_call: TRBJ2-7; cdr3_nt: TGTGCCAGCAGCTTGTCCCCCCCGTCGGGACTAGTTTCCCACGAGCAGTACTTC; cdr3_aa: CASSLSPPSGLVSHEQYF
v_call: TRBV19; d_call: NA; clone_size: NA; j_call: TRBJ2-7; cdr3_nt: TGTGCCAGTAGTATCGGGCCGGGAACCCTCCCTTACGAGCAGTACTTC; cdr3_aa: CASSIGPGTLPYEQYF
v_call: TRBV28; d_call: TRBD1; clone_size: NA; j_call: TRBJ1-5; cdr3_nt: TGTGCCAGCAGTCCTCAGGGGGCCACTCAGCCCCAGCATTTT; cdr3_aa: CASSPQGATQPQHF
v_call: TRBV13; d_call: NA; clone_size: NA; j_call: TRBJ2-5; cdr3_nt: TGTGCCAGCAGCAACTCAACCAGACTAGAGCAAGAGACCCAGTACTTC; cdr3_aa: CASSNSTRLEQETQYF
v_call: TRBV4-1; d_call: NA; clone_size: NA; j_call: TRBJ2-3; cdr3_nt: TGCGCCAGCAGCCCATCTGGAGTACGAGCAGATACGCAGTATTTT; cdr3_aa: CASSPSGVRADTQYF
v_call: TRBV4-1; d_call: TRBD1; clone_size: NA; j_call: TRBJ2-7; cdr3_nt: TGCGCCAGCAGCCCGGGACAGCCCTACGAGCAGTACTTC; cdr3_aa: CASSPGQPYEQYF
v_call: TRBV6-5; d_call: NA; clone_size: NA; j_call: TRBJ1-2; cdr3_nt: TGTGCCAGCAGTTACTCCACGGGATATGGCTACACCTTC; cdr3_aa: CASSYSTGYGYTF
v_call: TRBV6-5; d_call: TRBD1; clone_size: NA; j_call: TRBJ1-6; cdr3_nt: TGTGCCAGCAGCAGGGGACAGGGGGATTCACCCCTCCACTTT; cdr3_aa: CASSRGQGDSPLHF
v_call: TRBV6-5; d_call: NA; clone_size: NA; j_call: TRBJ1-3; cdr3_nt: TGTGCCAGCAGTTTCCAGGGGCTCGTTGGAAACACCATATATTTT; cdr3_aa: CASSFQGLVGNTIYF
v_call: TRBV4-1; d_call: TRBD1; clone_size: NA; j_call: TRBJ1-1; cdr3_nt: TGCGCCAGCAGCCAGACAGGGGGGCTGAACACTGAAGCTTTCTTT; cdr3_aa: CASSQTGGLNTEAFF
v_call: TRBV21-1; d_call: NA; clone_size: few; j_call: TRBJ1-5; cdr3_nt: TGTGCCAGCAGCAAGGGTCAGGACAATCAGCCCCAGCATTTT; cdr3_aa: CASSKGQDNQPQHF
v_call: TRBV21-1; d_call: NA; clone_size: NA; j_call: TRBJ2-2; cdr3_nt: TGTGCCAGCAGCAATAGAGACAGGGCGCCGGACACCGGGGAGCTGTTTTTT; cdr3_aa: CASSNRDRAPDTGELFF
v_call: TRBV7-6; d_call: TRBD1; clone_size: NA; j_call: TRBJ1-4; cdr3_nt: TGTGCCAGCGCGGGACAGGGGCGGGAAAAACTGTTTTTT; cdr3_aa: CASAGQGREKLFF
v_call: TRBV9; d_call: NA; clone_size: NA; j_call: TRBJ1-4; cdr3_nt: TGTGCCAGCAGCAGCCAGGGGTATAATGAAAAACTGTTTTTT; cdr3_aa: CASSSQGYNEKLFF
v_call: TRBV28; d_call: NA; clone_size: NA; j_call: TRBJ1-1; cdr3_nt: TGTGCCAGCAGTTTATTCTTCTTCGGGGGATCGAACACTGAAGCTTTCTTT; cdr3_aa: CASSLFFFGGSNTEAFF
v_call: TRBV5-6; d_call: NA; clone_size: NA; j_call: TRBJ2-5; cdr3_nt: TGTGCCAGCAGCTTGGTTCTGATTCCTCAGGACCAAGAGACCCAGTACTTC; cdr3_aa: CASSLVLIPQDQETQYF
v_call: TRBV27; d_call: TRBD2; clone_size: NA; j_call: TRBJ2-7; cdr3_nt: TGTGCCAGCAGTCTTCGACTAGCGGGCTACGAGCAGTACTTC; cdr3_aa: CASSLRLAGYEQYF
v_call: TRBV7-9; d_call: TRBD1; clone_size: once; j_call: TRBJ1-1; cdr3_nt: TGTGCCAGCAGCCTCGGGACAGCGAACACTGAAGCTTTCTTT; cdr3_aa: CASSLGTANTEAFF
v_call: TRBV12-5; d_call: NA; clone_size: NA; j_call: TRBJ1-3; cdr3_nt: TGTGCTAGTGGGACAGATTTGGACTCTGGAAACACCATATATTTT; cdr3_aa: CASGTDLDSGNTIYF
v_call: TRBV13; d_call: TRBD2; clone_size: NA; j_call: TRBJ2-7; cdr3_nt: TGTGCCAGCAGCCCGGGACTACTGGCCTACGAGCAGTACTTC; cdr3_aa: CASSPGLLAYEQYF
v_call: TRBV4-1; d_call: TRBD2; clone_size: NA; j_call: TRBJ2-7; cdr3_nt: TGCGCCAGCGGCCAAGAAAAGCGGGAGGTCTACGAGCAGTACTTC; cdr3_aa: CASGQEKREVYEQYF
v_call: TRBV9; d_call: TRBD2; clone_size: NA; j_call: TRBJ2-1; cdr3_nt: TGTGCCAGCAGCGTAGAGTCGGGGGGGCGCAATGAGCAGTTCTTC; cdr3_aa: CASSVESGGRNEQFF
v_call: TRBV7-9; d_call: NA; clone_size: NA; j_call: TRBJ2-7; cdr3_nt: TGTGCCAGCAGCTTCGTGGACTTTCGGGAGCAGTACTTC; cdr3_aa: CASSFVDFREQYF
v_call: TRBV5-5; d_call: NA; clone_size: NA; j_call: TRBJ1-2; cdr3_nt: TGTGCCAGCAGCCGCGGGGGGACTTGGGGTGGCTACACCTTC; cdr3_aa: CASSRGGTWGGYTF
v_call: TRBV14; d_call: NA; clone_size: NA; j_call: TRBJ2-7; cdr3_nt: TGTGCCAGCAGCCAACAGGGCGGCAGGAGCGAGCAGTACTTC; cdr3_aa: CASSQQGGRSEQYF
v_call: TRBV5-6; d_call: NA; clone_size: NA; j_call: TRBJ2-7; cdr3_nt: TGTGCCAGCAGCCGAGGTCTCGAGCAGTACTTC; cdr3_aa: CASSRGLEQYF
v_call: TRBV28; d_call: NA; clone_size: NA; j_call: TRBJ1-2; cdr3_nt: TGTGCCAGCAGTTTAAGGGGGGGGCGTAATGGCTACACCTTC; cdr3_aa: CASSLRGGRNGYTF
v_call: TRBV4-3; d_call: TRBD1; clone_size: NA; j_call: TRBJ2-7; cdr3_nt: TGCGCCAGCAGCGAGGGACAGGGATCCTACGAGCAGTACTTC; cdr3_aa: CASSEGQGSYEQYF
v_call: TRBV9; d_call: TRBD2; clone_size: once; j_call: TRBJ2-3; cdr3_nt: TGTGCCAGCAGCGTAGCGCCGATCGGCGTAGCGGGAGGTACCACAGATACGCAGTATTTT; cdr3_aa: CASSVAPIGVAGGTTDTQYF
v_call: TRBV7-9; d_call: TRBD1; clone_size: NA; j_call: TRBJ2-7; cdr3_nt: TGTGCCAGCAGCCAACCGGTACCTTACAGGGGGATGATCGAGCAGTACTTC; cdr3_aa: CASSQPVPYRGMIEQYF
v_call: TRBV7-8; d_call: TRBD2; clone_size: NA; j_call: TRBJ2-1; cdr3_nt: TGTGCCAGCAGCCAAATTGGACTAGCGGGAGTTGTCACCTACAATGAGCAGTTCTTC; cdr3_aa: CASSQIGLAGVVTYNEQFF
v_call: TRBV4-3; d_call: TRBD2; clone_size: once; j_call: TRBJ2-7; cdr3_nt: TGCGCCAGCAGCCACTCTCGGACTAGCGGGGCCTACGAGCAGTACTTC; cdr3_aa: CASSHSRTSGAYEQYF
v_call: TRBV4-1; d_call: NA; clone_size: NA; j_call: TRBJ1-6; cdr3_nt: TGCGCCAGCAGCCCCGGCCCCGAGGCCTATAATTCACCCCTCCACTTT; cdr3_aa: CASSPGPEAYNSPLHF
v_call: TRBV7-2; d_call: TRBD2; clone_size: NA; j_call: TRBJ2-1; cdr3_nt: TGTGCCAGCAGCTGGGGGGGGGCCTACAATGAGCAGTTCTTC; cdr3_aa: CASSWGGAYNEQFF
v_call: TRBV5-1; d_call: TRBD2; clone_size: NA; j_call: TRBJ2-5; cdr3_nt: TGCGCCAGCAGCGGGACTAGCGGGGGGGCCCTAGAGACCCAGTACTTC; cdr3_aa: CASSGTSGGALETQYF
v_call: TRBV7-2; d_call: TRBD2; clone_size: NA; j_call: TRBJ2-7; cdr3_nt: TGTGCCAGCAGCCTAGGGACTAGCGGAGGGGAGCAGTACTTC; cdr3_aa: CASSLGTSGGEQYF
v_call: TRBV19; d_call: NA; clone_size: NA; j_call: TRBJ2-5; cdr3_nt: TGTGCCAGTAGTATTTGGAGCCAAGAGACCCAGTACTTC; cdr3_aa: CASSIWSQETQYF
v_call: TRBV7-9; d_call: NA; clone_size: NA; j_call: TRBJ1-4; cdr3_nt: TGTGCCAGCAGCCCCGAGAGTTTGGGGCACGAAAAACTGTTTTTT; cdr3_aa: CASSPESLGHEKLFF